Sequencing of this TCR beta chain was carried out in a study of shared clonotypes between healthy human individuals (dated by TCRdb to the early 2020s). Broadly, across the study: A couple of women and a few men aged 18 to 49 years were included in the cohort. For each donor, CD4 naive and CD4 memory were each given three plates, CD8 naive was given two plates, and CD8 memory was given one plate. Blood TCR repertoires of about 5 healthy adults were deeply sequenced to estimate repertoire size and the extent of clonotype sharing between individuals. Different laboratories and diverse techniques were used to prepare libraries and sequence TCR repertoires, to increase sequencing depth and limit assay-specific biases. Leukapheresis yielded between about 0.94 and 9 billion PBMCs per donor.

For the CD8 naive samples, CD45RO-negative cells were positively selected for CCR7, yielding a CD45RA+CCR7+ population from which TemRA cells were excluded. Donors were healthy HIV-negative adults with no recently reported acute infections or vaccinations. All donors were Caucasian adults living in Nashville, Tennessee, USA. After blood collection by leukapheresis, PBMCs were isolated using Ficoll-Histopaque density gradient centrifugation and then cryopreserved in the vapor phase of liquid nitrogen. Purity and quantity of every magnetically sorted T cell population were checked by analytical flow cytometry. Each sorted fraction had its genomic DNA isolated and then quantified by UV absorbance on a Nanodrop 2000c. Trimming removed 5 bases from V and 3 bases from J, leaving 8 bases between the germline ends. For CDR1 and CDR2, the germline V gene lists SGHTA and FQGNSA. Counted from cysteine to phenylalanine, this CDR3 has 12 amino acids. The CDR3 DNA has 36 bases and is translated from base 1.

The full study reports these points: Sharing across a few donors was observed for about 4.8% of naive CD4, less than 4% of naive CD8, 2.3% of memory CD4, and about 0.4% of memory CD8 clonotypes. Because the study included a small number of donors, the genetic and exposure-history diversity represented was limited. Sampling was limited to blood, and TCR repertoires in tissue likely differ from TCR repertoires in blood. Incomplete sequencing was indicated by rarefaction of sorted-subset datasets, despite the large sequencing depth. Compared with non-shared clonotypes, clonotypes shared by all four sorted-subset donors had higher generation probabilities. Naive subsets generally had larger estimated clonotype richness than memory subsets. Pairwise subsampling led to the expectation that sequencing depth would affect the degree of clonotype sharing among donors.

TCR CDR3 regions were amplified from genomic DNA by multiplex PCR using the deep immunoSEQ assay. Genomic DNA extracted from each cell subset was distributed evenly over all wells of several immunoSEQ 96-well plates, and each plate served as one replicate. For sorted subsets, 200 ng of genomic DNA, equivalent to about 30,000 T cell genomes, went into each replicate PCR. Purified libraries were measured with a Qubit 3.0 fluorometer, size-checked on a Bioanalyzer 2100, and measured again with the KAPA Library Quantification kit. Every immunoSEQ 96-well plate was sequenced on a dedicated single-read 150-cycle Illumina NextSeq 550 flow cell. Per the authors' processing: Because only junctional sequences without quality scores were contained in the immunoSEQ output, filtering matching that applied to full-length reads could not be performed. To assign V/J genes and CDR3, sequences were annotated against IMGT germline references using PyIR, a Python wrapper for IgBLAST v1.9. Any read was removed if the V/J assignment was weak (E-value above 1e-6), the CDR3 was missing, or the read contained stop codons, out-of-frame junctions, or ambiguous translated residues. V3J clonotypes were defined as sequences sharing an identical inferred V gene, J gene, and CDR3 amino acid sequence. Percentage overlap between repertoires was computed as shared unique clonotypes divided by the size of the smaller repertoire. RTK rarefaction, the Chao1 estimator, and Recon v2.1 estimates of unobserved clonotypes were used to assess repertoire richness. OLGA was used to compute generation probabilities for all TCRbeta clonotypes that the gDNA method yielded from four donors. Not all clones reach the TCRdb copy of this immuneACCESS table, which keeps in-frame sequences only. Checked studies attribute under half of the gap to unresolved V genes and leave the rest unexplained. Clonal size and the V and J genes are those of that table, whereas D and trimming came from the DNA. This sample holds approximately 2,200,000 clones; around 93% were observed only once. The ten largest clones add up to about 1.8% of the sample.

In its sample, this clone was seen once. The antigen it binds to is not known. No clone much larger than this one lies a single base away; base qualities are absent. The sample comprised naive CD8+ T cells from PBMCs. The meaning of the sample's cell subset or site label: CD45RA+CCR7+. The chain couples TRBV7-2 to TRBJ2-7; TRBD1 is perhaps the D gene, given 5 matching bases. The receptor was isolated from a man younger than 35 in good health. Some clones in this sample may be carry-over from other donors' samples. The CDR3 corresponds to CASSPRVYEQYF. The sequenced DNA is TGTGCCAGCAGCCCCAGGGTCTACGAGCAGTACTTC.